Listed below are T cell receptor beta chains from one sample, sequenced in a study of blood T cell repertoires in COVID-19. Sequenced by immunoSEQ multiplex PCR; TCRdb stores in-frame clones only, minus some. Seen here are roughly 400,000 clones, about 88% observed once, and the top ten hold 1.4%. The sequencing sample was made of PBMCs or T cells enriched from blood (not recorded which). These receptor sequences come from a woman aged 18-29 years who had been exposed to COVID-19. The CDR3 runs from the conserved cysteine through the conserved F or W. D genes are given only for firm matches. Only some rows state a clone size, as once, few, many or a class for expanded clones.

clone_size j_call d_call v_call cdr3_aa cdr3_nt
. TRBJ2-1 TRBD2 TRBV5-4 CASSLGGSSYNEQFF TGTGCCAGCAGCTTGGGCGGGAGCTCCTACAATGAGCAGTTCTTC
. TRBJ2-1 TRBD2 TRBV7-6 CASSLAAAGDNEQFF TGTGCCAGCAGCTTAGCAGCAGCGGGGGACAATGAGCAGTTCTTC
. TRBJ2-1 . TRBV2 CASSEGEVQNEQFF TGTGCCAGCAGTGAGGGGGAGGTACAGAATGAGCAGTTCTTC
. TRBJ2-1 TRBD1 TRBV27 CASSPWTGTHNEQFF TGTGCCAGCAGTCCTTGGACAGGGACACACAATGAGCAGTTCTTC
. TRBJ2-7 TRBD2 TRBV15 CATRPTSGTSYEQYF TGTGCCACCAGGCCGACTAGCGGGACCTCCTACGAGCAGTACTTC
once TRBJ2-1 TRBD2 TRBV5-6 CASSLGTSGGSSYNEQFF TGTGCCAGCAGCTTGGGAACTAGCGGGGGGAGCTCCTACAATGAGCAGTTCTTC
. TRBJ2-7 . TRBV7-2 CASSPGGTSYEQYF TGTGCCAGCAGTCCAGGCGGGACCTCTTACGAGCAGTACTTC
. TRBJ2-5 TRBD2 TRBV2 CASSEASSGSRFETQYF TGTGCCAGCAGTGAAGCGTCTAGCGGGAGCCGTTTTGAGACCCAGTACTTC
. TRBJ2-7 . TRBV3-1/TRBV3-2 CASSRSGSYEQYF TGTGCCAGCAGCAGGTCAGGGTCCTACGAGCAGTACTTC
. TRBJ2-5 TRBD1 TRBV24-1 CATSRTGGGETQYF TGTGCCACCAGTCGGACAGGGGGCGGGGAGACCCAGTACTTC
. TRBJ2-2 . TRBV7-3 CASSLKGDTGELFF TGTGCCAGCAGCTTAAAGGGGGACACCGGGGAGCTGTTTTTT
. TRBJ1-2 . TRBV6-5 CAGYTVNYGYTF TGTGCCGGGTACACAGTGAACTATGGCTACACCTTC
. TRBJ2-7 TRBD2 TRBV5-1 CASSLTRTSGVYEQYF TGCGCCAGCAGCTTAACCAGGACTAGCGGGGTCTACGAGCAGTACTTC
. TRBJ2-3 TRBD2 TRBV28 CASVAGGFTDTQYF TGTGCCAGCGTGGCGGGAGGATTCACAGATACGCAGTATTTT
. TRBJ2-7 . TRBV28 CASSTALDQPYEQYF TGTGCCAGCAGCACTGCGCTCGATCAACCCTACGAGCAGTACTTC
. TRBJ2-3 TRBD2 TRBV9 CASSVDGGASGASDTQYF TGTGCCAGCAGCGTAGATGGTGGTGCTAGCGGGGCCTCAGATACGCAGTATTTT
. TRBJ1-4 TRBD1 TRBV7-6 CASSRDRERMKELFF TGTGCCAGCAGCAGGGACAGGGAACGTATGAAAGAACTGTTTTTT
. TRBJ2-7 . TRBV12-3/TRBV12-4 CASTVSRGNEQYF TGTGCCAGCACCGTAAGCCGGGGGAACGAGCAGTACTTC
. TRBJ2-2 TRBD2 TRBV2 CASSVLAGGPNTGELFF TGTGCCAGCAGTGTCCTAGCGGGGGGCCCGAACACCGGGGAGCTGTTTTTT
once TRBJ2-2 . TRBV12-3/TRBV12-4 CASSLGTGELFF TGTGCCAGCAGTTTAGGGACTGGGGAGCTGTTTTTT
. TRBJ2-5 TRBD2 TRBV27 CASQLAGALSETQYF TGTGCCAGCCAACTAGCGGGAGCTTTGAGTGAGACCCAGTACTTC
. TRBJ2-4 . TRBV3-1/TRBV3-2 CASSQAASGTKNIQYF TGTGCCAGCAGCCAAGCCGCCTCAGGAACCAAAAACATTCAGTACTTC
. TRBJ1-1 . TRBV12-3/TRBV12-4 CASSFLENTEAFF TGTGCCAGCAGTTTCCTAGAGAACACTGAAGCTTTCTTT
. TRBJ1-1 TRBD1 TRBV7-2 CASSLVGQGKRWTEAFF TGTGCCAGCAGCTTAGTAGGACAGGGTAAAAGGTGGACTGAAGCTTTCTTT
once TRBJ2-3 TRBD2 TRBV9 CASSPFSGVTDTQYF TGTGCCAGCAGCCCCTTTAGCGGGGTGACAGATACGCAGTATTTT
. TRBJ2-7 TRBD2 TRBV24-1 CATSNSGGSTYEQYF TGTGCCACCAGTAATAGCGGGGGATCTACCTACGAGCAGTACTTC
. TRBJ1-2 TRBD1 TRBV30 CAWRQGEASYGYTF TGTGCCTGGAGACAGGGGGAAGCCTCCTATGGCTACACCTTC
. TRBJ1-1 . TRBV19 CASSIIGTIANTEAFF TGTGCCAGTAGTATAATCGGGACTATTGCGAACACTGAAGCTTTCTTT
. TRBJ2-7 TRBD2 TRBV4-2 CASSQETSGSYEQYF TGTGCCAGCAGCCAAGAGACTAGCGGGAGTTACGAGCAGTACTTC
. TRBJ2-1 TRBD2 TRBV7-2 CASSLQAGAHNEQFF TGTGCCAGCAGCTTACAAGCGGGGGCGCACAATGAGCAGTTCTTC
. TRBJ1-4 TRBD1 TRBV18 CASSLRQGSNEKLFF TGTGCCAGCTCACTCCGACAGGGTAGTAATGAAAAACTGTTTTTT
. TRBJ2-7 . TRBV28 CASKGNGPYEQYF TGTGCCAGCAAGGGGAATGGCCCCTACGAGCAGTACTTC
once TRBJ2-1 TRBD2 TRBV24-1 CATSGGTSANSYNEQFF TGTGCCACCAGTGGAGGGACTAGCGCCAACTCCTACAATGAGCAGTTCTTC
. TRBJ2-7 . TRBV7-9 CASSLVLPEQYF TGTGCCAGCAGCTTAGTACTCCCTGAGCAGTACTTC
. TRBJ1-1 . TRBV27 CASSLGSGNTEAFF TGTGCCAGCAGTTTGGGGAGTGGGAACACTGAAGCTTTCTTT
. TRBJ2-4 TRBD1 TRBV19 CASSPGTGGAVAKNIQYF TGTGCCAGTAGTCCCGGGACAGGGGGAGCGGTAGCCAAAAACATTCAGTACTTC
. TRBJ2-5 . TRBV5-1 CASSKLEMETQYF TGCGCCAGCAGCAAACTTGAAATGGAGACCCAGTACTTC
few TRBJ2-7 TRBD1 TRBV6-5 CASRRTGAYEQYF TGTGCCAGCAGAAGGACAGGGGCCTACGAGCAGTACTTC
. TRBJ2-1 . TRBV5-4 CASSLGGGGSSYNEQFF TGTGCCAGCAGCTTGGGAGGGGGAGGGAGCTCCTACAATGAGCAGTTCTTC
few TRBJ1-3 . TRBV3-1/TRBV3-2 CASSQEQGNTIYF TGTGCCAGCAGCCAAGAGCAGGGAAACACCATATATTTT
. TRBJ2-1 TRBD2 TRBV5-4 CASSPGLAATYNEQFF TGTGCCAGCAGCCCGGGACTAGCAGCTACCTACAATGAGCAGTTCTTC
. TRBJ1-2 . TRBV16 CASSQSGGGRVDYGYTF TGTGCCAGCAGCCAATCTGGGGGGGGCCGGGTCGACTATGGCTACACCTTC
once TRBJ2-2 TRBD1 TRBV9 CASSALTGSGELFF TGTGCCAGCAGCGCCCTGACAGGGTCCGGGGAGCTGTTTTTT
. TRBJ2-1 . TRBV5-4 CASEVAKGTYNEQFF TGTGCCAGCGAAGTCGCCAAGGGGACTTACAATGAGCAGTTCTTC
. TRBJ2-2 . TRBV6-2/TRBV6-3 CASSGGSLTNTGELFF TGTGCCAGCAGTGGAGGTAGTCTAACGAACACCGGGGAGCTGTTTTTT
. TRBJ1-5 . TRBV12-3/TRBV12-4 CASSFSEWQPQHF TGTGCCAGCAGTTTCTCGGAGTGGCAGCCCCAGCATTTT
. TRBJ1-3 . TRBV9 CASSSAEYGNTIYF TGTGCCAGCAGCTCGGCGGAGTATGGAAACACCATATATTTT
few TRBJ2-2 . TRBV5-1 CASSRGGDGEDGELFF TGCGCCAGCAGCCGAGGCGGGGACGGAGAGGACGGGGAGCTGTTTTTT
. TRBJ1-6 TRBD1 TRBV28 CASSTDLQGRGNSPLHF TGTGCCAGCAGTACGGATTTACAGGGGCGAGGTAATTCACCCCTCCACTTT
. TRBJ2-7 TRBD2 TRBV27 CASSSHPAGTYEQYF TGTGCCAGCAGTTCCCACCCAGCGGGGACCTACGAGCAGTACTTC
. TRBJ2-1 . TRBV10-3 CAISVRSTGNYNEQFF TGTGCCATCAGTGTCCGTAGCACAGGGAATTACAATGAGCAGTTCTTC
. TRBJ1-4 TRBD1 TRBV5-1 CASREDRVGEKLFF TGCGCCAGCAGAGAGGACAGGGTGGGGGAAAAACTGTTTTTT
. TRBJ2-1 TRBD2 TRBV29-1 CSAKGLAGYSLYNEQFF TGCAGTGCAAAGGGGCTAGCGGGCTACTCCCTATACAATGAGCAGTTCTTC
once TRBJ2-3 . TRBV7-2 CASSYNSHSSTQYF TGTGCCAGCAGCTATAACTCCCATTCCTCCACGCAGTATTTT
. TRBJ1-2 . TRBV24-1 CATSNDRYYGYTF TGTGCCACCAGTAACGACAGGTACTATGGCTACACCTTC
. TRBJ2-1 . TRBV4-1 CASSQLVRDNEQFF TGCGCCAGCAGCCAATTGGTCAGGGACAATGAGCAGTTCTTC